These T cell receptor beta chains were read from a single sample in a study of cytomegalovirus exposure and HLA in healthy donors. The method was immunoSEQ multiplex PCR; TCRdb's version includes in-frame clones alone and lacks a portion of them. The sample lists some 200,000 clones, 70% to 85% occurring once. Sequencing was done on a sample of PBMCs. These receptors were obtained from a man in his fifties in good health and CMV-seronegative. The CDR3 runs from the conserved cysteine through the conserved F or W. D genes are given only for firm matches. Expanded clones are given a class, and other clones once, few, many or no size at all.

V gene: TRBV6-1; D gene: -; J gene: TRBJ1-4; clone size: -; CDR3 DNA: TGTGCCAGCAGTGGCAGGTCCGCGACTAATGAAAAACTGTTTTTT; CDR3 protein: CASSGRSATNEKLFF
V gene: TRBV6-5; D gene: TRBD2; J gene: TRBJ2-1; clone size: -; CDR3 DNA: TGTGCCAGCAGGGTAGGGACTAGCGGGAGTAATGAGCAGTTCTTC; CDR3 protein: CASRVGTSGSNEQFF
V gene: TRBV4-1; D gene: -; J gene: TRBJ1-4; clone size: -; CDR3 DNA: TGCGCCAGCAGCCAAAACCCCACAGGGTCAGGGGAAAAACTGTTTTTT; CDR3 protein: CASSQNPTGSGEKLFF
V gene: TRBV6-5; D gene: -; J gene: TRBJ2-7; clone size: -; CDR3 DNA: TGTGCCAGCAGGAAGGGAGCTGGCGAGCAGTACTTC; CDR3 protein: CASRKGAGEQYF
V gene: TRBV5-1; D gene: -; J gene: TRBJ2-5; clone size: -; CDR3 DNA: TGCGCCAGCAGCTCCAGGGGAGGGCCCACCACGGGAGAGACCCAGTACTTC; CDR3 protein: CASSSRGGPTTGETQYF
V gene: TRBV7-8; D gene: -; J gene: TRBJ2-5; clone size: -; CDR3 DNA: TGTGCCAGCAGCTTAGAAGCTAGCGCGATTTCTACAGAGCAGTACTTC; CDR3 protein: CASSLEASAISTEQYF
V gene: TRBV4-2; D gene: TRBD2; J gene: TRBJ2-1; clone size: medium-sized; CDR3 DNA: TGTGCCAGCAGCCAGACTAGCGATCCCTCCTACAATGAGCAGTTCTTC; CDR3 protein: CASSQTSDPSYNEQFF
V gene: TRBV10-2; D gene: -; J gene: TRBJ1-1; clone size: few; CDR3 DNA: TGCGCCAGCAGTGGAGGGCCTGAAGCTTTCTTT; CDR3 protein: CASSGGPEAFF
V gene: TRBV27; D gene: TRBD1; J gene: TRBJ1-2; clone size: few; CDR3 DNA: TGTGCCAGCAGTCGCGACAGGGCTTATGGCTACACCTTC; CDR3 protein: CASSRDRAYGYTF
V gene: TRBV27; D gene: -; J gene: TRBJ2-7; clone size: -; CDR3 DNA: TGTGCCAGCAGTAAATCCGGATTCCTCGCGGACGAGCAGTACTTC; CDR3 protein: CASSKSGFLADEQYF
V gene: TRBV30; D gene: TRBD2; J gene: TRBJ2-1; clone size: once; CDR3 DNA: TGTGCCTGGAGTATGGGGACTAGCGGGAGAGCGTCCTACAATGAGCAGTTCTTC; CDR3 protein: CAWSMGTSGRASYNEQFF
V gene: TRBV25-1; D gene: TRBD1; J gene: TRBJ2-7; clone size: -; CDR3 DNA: TGTGCCAGCAGCCGACAGGGGGTCGAGCAGTACTTC; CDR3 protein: CASSRQGVEQYF
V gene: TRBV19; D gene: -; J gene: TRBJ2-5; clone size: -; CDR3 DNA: TGTGCCAGTAGTGTATCCGGGAGCGAAGAGACCCAGTACTTC; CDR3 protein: CASSVSGSEETQYF
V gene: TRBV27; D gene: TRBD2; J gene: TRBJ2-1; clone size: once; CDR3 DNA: TGTGCCAGCAGTTTATTTTTTGGGGGACTAGCGGGAGTTCGGCCCTCCTACAATGAGCAGTTCTTC; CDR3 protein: CASSLFFGGLAGVRPSYNEQFF
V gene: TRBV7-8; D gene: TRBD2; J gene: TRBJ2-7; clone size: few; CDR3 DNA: TGTGCCAGCAGCTTACGGAGCGGGAGGGCCTACGAGCAGTACTTC; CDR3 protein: CASSLRSGRAYEQYF
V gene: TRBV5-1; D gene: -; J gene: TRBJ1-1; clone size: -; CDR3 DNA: TGCGCCAGCAGCTCGTCAGGGAAAATGAACACTGAAGCTTTCTTT; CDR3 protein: CASSSSGKMNTEAFF
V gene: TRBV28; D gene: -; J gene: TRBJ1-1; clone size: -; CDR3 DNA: TGTGCCAGCAGAAAAAACCCGAATGAGGCTTTCTTT; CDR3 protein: CASRKNPNEAFF
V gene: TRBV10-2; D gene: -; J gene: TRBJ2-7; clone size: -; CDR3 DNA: TGCGCCAGCAGGAGTGGGCAGGGGAGTGAGCAGTACTTC; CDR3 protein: CASRSGQGSEQYF
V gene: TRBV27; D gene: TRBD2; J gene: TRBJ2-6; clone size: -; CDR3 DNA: TGTGCCAGCACCTTAGCGGGAACTGGGGCCAACGGCCTGACTTTC; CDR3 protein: CASTLAGTGANGLTF
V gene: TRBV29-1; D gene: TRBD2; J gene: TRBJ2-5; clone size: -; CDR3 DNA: TGCAGCGTTGCGCGAGCGGGAGGGGCATGGGAGACCCAGTACTTC; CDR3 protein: CSVARAGGAWETQYF
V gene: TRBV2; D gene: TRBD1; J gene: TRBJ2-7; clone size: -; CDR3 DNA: TGTGCCAGCAGCCACACAGGGGGCGATTTACCCTACGAGCAGTACTTC; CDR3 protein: CASSHTGGDLPYEQYF
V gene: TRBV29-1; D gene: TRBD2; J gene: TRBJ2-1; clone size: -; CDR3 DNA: TGCAGCGTTCGTAGCGGGAGCCCCTCCTACAATGAGCAGTTCTTC; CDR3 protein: CSVRSGSPSYNEQFF